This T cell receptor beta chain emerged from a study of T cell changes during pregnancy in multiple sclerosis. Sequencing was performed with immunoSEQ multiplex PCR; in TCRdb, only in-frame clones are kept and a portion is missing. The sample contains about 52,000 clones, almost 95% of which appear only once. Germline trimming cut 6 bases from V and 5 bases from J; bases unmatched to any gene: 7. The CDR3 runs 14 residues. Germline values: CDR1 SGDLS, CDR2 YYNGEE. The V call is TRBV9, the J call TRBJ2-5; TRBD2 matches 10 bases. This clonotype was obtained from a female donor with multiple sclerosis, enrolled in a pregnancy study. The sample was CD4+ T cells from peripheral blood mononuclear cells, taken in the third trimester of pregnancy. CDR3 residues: CASTSSGGGETQYF. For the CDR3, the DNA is TGTGCCAGCACGTCTAGCGGGGGTGGCGAGACCCAGTACTTC.